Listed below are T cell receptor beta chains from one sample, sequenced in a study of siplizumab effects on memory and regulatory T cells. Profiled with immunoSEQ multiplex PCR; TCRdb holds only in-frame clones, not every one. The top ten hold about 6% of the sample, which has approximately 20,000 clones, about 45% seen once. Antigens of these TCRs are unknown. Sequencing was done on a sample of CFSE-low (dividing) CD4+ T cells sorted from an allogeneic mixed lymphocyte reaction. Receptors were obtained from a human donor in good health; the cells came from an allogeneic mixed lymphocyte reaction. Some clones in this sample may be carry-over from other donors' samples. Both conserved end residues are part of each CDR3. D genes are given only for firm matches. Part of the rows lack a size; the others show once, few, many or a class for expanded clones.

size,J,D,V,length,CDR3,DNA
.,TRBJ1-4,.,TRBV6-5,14,CASSRHVLGEKLFF,TGTGCCAGCAGTCGACATGTCTTGGGTGAAAAACTGTTTTTT
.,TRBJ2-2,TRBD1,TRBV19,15,CASTQGQVNTGELFF,TGTGCCAGTACCCAGGGACAGGTGAACACCGGGGAGCTGTTTTTT
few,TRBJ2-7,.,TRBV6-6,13,CASSDIRAYEQYF,TGTGCCAGCAGTGACATACGAGCCTACGAGCAGTACTTC
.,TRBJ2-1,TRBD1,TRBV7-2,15,CATQDRSFSYNEQFF,TGTGCCACCCAGGACAGGAGCTTCTCCTACAATGAGCAGTTCTTC
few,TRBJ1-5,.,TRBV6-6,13,CASSLTGNQPQHF,TGTGCCAGCAGCCTGACAGGAAATCAGCCCCAGCATTTT
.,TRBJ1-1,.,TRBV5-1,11,CASRGGSEAFF,TGCGCCAGCCGGGGGGGATCTGAAGCTTTCTTT
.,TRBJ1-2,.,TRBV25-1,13,CASRAGNLYGYTF,TGTGCCAGCAGAGCCGGCAATCTCTATGGCTACACCTTC
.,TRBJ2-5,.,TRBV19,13,CASNTGYQETQYF,TGTGCCAGTAATACAGGTTACCAAGAGACCCAGTACTTC
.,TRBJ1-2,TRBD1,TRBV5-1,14,CASSRQQGNYGYTF,TGCGCCAGCAGCCGTCAACAGGGGAACTATGGCTACACCTTC
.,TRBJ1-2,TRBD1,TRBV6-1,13,CASSGRDSLIYTF,TGTGCCAGCAGTGGCCGGGACAGCCTGATCTACACCTTC
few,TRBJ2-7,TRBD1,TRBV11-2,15,CASRDPGQGPYEQYF,TGTGCCAGCAGGGATCCGGGACAGGGCCCCTACGAGCAGTACTTC
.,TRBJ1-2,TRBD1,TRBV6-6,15,CASSYSAGGAYGYTF,TGTGCCAGCAGTTACTCGGCAGGGGGCGCCTATGGCTACACCTTC
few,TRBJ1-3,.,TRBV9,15,CASSPTSPSGNTIYF,TGTGCCAGCAGCCCAACATCTCCCTCTGGAAACACCATATATTTT
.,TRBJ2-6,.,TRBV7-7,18,CASNSSGVPQSRANVLTF,TGTGCCAGCAACAGTTCGGGAGTGCCACAAAGTCGGGCCAACGTCCTGACTTTC
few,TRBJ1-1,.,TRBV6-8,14,CASSPREGLGEAFF,TGTGCCAGCAGTCCGCGGGAAGGGCTCGGTGAAGCTTTCTTT
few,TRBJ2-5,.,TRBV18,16,CASSPWMRGRVETQYF,TGTGCCAGCTCACCATGGATGCGGGGCCGGGTAGAGACCCAGTACTTC
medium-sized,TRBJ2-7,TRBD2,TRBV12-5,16,CASGLASGPVAYEQYF,TGTGCTAGTGGTTTGGCTAGCGGTCCGGTGGCCTACGAGCAGTACTTC
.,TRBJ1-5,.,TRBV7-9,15,CASSLGGLSNQPQHF,TGTGCCAGCAGCTTAGGAGGGTTAAGCAATCAGCCCCAGCATTTT
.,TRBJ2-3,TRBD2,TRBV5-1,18,CASSFLIVASGGTDTQYF,TGCGCCAGCAGCTTCTTGATCGTGGCTAGCGGAGGCACAGATACGCAGTATTTT
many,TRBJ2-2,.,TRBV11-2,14,CASTRSRGPGELFF,TGTGCCAGCACCAGGTCCAGAGGGCCGGGGGAGCTGTTTTTT
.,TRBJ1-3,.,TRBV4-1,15,CASSQIGGSGNTIYF,TGCGCCAGCAGCCAAATAGGGGGCTCTGGAAACACCATATATTTT
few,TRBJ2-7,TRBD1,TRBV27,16,CASSIFTGTGTDEQYF,TGTGCCAGCAGCATCTTTACCGGGACAGGGACCGACGAGCAGTACTTC
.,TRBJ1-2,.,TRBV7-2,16,CASSPWGAVLNYGYTF,TGTGCCAGCAGCCCTTGGGGGGCAGTCCTAAACTATGGCTACACCTTC
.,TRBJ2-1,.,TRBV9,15,CASSVRGDSYNEQFF,TGTGCCAGCAGCGTACGAGGGGATTCCTACAATGAGCAGTTCTTC
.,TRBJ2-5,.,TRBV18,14,CASSPRPVGETQYF,TGTGCCAGCTCACCTAGGCCCGTGGGTGAGACCCAGTACTTC
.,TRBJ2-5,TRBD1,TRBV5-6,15,CASSSPGTVQETQYF,TGTGCCAGCAGCTCTCCCGGGACAGTCCAAGAGACCCAGTACTTC
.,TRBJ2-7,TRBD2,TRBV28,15,CASSFWSGGAWRQYF,TGTGCCAGCAGTTTTTGGAGCGGGGGGGCCTGGCGGCAGTACTTC
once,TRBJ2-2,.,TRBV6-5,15,CASSKRQRGVGELFF,TGTGCCAGCAGCAAACGACAGAGGGGAGTCGGGGAGCTGTTTTTT
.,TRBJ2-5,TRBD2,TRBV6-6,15,CASSYWGGREETQYF,TGTGCCAGCAGTTATTGGGGCGGGAGAGAAGAGACCCAGTACTTC
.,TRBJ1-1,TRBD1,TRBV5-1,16,CASSLPETGAGQEAFF,TGCGCCAGCAGCTTGCCCGAGACAGGGGCGGGTCAGGAAGCTTTCTTT